This passage covers 31 T cell receptor beta chains from one sample sequenced in a study of tumor-infiltrating lymphocytes in primary liver carcinoma. It was unsorted whole blood that yielded blood RNA, and germline DNA was also extracted. Starting material of about 0.45 ug total RNA yielded TCR beta cDNA via a constant-region primer. Three-round nested multiplex PCR performed with slightly modified ARM-PCR produced the TCR beta libraries. Running 9 to 10 cycles apiece, the first two PCR rounds relied on TRBV1-TRBV30 forward primers together with a C-beta reverse primer. TCRdb called the multiplex PCR reads again in MiXCR, with one record for every CDR3 protein. The table shows 320,000 or so distinct CDR3 sequences, with approximately 65% occurring only once. Sample: peripheral blood. Receptors were obtained from a man aged 35-49 years with primary liver carcinoma and hepatitis B virus infection.

Points on this clonotype: The junction shows a germline mismatch at one end, possibly a read error. The CDR3 nucleotides read TGTGTCAGCAGTCCCTCCAGGCAGCCCCAGCATTTT. Amino acids: CVSSPSRQPQHF. This chain joins TRBV28 and TRBJ1-5; D is ambiguous. The CDR3 runs 12 residues. Germline values: CDR1 MDHEN, CDR2 SYDVKM.

The chain has TRBV4-1 and TRBJ1-5, with D possibly matching TRBD1 (5 bases). The CDR3 consists of 16 residues. Trimming took off 1 base at V and 0 bases at J, with 10 bases between the two ends. The germline V gene encodes CDR1 MGHRA and CDR2 YSYEKL. CDR3 DNA sequence: TGCGCCAGCAGCCAAGTTGACAGCCATAGCAATCAGCCCCAGCATTTT. It is translated as CASSQVDSHSNQPQHF.

Ten or more counts support this clonotype. V usage is TRBV29-1 and J usage is TRBJ2-1, with 11 bases that match TRBD2. The J segment lost 1 base and the V segment lost 3 bases, leaving 17 bases of the junction unmatched. CDR1 is SQVTM, CDR2 ANQGSEA, per germline. The CDR3 extends over 20 amino acids. The CDR3 DNA reads TGCAGCGTTGAGGTTAGCGGGAGGGCTTTTAGGGGGAGTTCCTACAATGAGCAGTTCTTC. This gives the protein CSVEVSGRAFRGSSYNEQFF.

A note on this clonotype: It may be a read error: a sequence one base away is much more abundant. The chain joins TRBV6-6 to TRBJ1-1; tentatively, D is TRBD1 (5 bases). The germline V and J ends were trimmed by 8 bases and 0 bases, with 19 bases remaining between them. CDR3 size: 16 residues. From germline, CDR1 is MNHNY and CDR2 SVGAGI (reference sequence). CDR3: CASCRGSSLLNTEAFF. As DNA, the CDR3 is TGTGCCAGCTGCCGGGGGTCCTCCCTTTTGAACACTGAAGCTTTCTTT.

As for this clonotype: A single base separates this from a much larger clone, so it may be a read error. V usage is TRBV4-1 and J usage is TRBJ1-1, with TRBD1 as a possible D gene (5 bases). V lost 4 bases and J lost 0, with 12 bases in between. CDR1 is MGHRA, CDR2 YSYEKL, per germline. The CDR3 spans 15 residues. The CDR3 DNA sequence: TGCGCCAGCAGCCCGGTCCAGACAGTGAACACTGAAGCTTTCTTT. Protein sequence: CASSPVQTVNTEAFF.

This chain's CDR3 is CRVPGGATREQYF. As DNA, the CDR3 is TGCAGGGTACCAGGAGGGGCCACACGCGAGCAGTACTTC. The V call is TRBV29-1, the J call TRBJ2-7, with D tentatively TRBD2 (6 bases). Germline CDR1 and CDR2: SQVTM and ANQGSEA. The CDR3 runs to 13 residues.

This clonotype appeared once. This chain uses TRBV24-1 with TRBJ2-1; 8 bases map to TRBD2. The V gene's germline CDR1 is KGHDR and CDR2 SFDVKD. This CDR3 is built from 16 residues. The V and J ends lost 5 bases and 2 bases, in that order; junction bases with no gene match: 7. This CDR3 is CATSATSGLAYNEQFF. The CDR3, as DNA: TGTGCCACCAGTGCTACTAGCGGTCTCGCCTACAATGAGCAGTTCTTC.

The CDR3 is CASGLRRSEAFF. The CDR3 bases are TGTGCCAGCGGACTACGACGGAGCGAAGCTTTCTTT. The chain employs TRBV14 and TRBJ1-1, with D unclear. Germline values: CDR1 SGHDN, CDR2 FVKESK. The CDR3 covers 12 residues. Trimming removed 8 bases from V and 8 bases from J, with 15 bases in between.

This clonotype showed up just a few times. The chain couples TRBV10-3 to TRBJ2-2; the D gene is possibly TRBD1 (6 bases). Per the germline V gene, CDR1 is ENHRY and CDR2 is SYGVKD. This CDR3 is built from 14 residues. Trimming stripped 11 bases from V and 1 base from J, with 14 bases between. The CDR3 DNA reads TGTGCCTCAGTCTCGGGACAGAACACCGGGGAGCTGTTTTTT. It encodes CASVSGQNTGELFF.

A remark on this clonotype: This CDR3 is missing its conserved last phenylalanine or tryptophan, likely due to a read error. The chain carries TRBV6-5 and TRBJ2-2, with 8 nucleotides matching TRBD2. Germline CDR1 reads MNHEY; CDR2 reads SVGAGI. This CDR3 contains 17 residues. CDR3 DNA: TGTGTCAGCAGTTACTCTCCGGGACTAGAGAACACCGGGGAGCTGTTTCTT. Encoded protein: CVSSYSPGLENTGELFL.

CDR3 sequence (DNA): TGTGCCATCAGTAGAGACGTCCTCTCCAATCAGCCCCAGCATTTT. Its translation: CAISRDVLSNQPQHF. The V gene is TRBV15, the J gene TRBJ1-5; no definite D call. The CDR3 sequence is 15 residues long. V lost 10 bases to trimming and J lost 3 bases, with 19 bases between them. Germline V gene lookup returns CDR1 LNHNV and CDR2 YYDKDF (reference sequence).

This clonotype turned up a few times. The gene calls are TRBV5-4 and TRBJ2-5, with 8 bases fitting TRBD2. V shed 2 bases and J 3 bases; nucleotides not matched to a gene: 3. Germline values: CDR1 SGHNT, CDR2 YYREEE (reference sequence). The CDR3 contains 14 residues. The CDR3 loop reads CASSFGRVEETQYF. The CDR3 DNA reads TGTGCCAGCAGCTTCGGGAGGGTTGAAGAGACCCAGTACTTC.

Comment on this clonotype: The junction differs from germline at one of its ends, possibly a read error. This chain joins TRBV6-6 and TRBJ1-5; D uncertain. There are 14 residues in the CDR3. Germline V CDR1 and CDR2: MNHNY, SVGAGI (reference sequence). The DNA for the CDR3 is TGTGCCAGTAGTTCCCCGGAAAGTAATCAGCCCCAGCATTTT. Residues: CASSSPESNQPQHF.

As regards this clonotype: A read error may produce the germline difference seen at one junction end. The chain links TRBV11-2 to TRBJ2-2; D may be TRBD2 (5 bases). CDR1 and CDR2 (germline): SGHAT, FQNNGV. This CDR3 region has 15 residues. CDR3 sequence: CASSFERISTGELLF. The CDR3 bases are TGTGCCAGCAGCTTTGAGCGGATTTCAACCGGGGAGCTGCTTTTT.

For this clonotype: Since no conserved phenylalanine or tryptophan closes the CDR3, a read error is the likely cause. No DNA is shown, since the ends of the CDR3 on it are uncertain; the CDR3 is the one TCRdb lists. V is TRBV11-2 and J is TRBJ2-5. The CDR3 is 12 amino acids long, termini counted. CDR1 SGHAT and CDR2 FQNNGV come from the germline V gene. The CDR3 region is CASSLNRETQCY.

About this clonotype: The conserved phenylalanine or tryptophan normally closing the CDR3 is absent here, so this likely arose from a read error. The V gene is TRBV2, the J gene TRBJ2-1; TRBD1 is a possible D gene (6 bases). V was pared by 1 base and J by 7 bases, with 8 bases between. The germline V gene has CDR1 SNHLY and CDR2 FYNNEI. The CDR3 is 13 amino acids. The CDR3 sequence is CASSEVRGNEQFS. In DNA form, the CDR3 reads TGTGCCAGCAGTGAAGTGAGGGGGAATGAGCAGTTCTCC.

The chain employs TRBV28 and TRBJ1-4; D not certain. This CDR3 spans 13 amino acids. V was pared by 1 base and J by 3 bases, with 3 bases between. Germline lookup yields CDR1 MDHEN and CDR2 SYDVKM. This CDR3 reads CASSLLANEKLFF. DNA of the CDR3: TGTGCCAGCAGTTTATTAGCTAATGAAAAACTGTTTTTT.

The chain couples TRBV5-5 to TRBJ1-2; a weak D match, TRBD1 (6 bases). Germline CDR1 reads SGHKS; CDR2 reads YYEKEE (reference sequence). Trimming left V 0 bases short and J 6 bases short, with 12 bases between. This CDR3 region has 14 residues. CDR3 in DNA: TGTGCCAGCAGCTTGGCCCCGGCAGGGGATGGCTACACCTTC. It encodes CASSLAPAGDGYTF.

This rearrangement joins TRBV4-1 to TRBJ1-1; no clear D. This CDR3 is built from 14 residues. V was pared by 3 bases and J by 8 bases, with 16 bases between. Looked up from germline, CDR1 is MGHRA and CDR2 is YSYEKL. The CDR3 sequence: CASSHGVVGTEAFF. CDR3 bases: TGCGCCAGCAGCCACGGTGTGGTGGGCACCGAAGCTTTCTTT.

The chain joins TRBV5-4 to TRBJ2-2; D gene unclear. Germline V CDR1 and CDR2: SGHNT, YYREEE (reference sequence). Trimming left V 4 bases short and J 2 bases short, with 9 bases between. There are 14 residues in the CDR3. CDR3 sequence: CASSIGHNTGELFF. The CDR3 DNA follows: TGTGCCAGCAGCATTGGGCACAACACCGGGGAGCTGTTTTTT.

To note about this clonotype: The junction departs from germline at one end; a sequencing error may be responsible. CDR3 region: CASGLGRYTDTQYF. CDR3 DNA sequence: TGTGCCAGCGGCTTAGGACGGTACACAGATACGCAGTATTTT. The chain carries TRBV5-5 and TRBJ2-3; D is uncertain. The CDR3 totals 14 residues. CDR1 and CDR2 from the germline V gene are SGHKS and YYEKEE (reference sequence). Combining the CDR3 with reference TRBV5-5 and TRBJ2-3 gives the whole variable domain DAGVTQSPTHLIKTRGQQVTLRCSPISGHKSVSWYQQVLGQGPQFIFQYYEKEERGRGNFPDRFSARQFPNYSSELNVNALLLGDSALYLCASGLGRYTDTQYFGPGTRLTVL.

This sequence joins TRBV4-2 and TRBJ2-1, with 11 bases lining up with TRBD2. The CDR3 runs 17 residues. The germline CDR1 and CDR2 sequences are LGHNA and YNFKEQ. V lost 0 bases to trimming and J lost 15 bases; unmatched junction nucleotides: 16. CDR3: CASSQDPPSGGYNGRFF. Written as DNA, the CDR3 is TGTGCCAGCAGCCAAGATCCTCCTAGCGGGGGGTACAATGGGCGGTTCTTC.

As concerns this clonotype: A read error may account for a junction end that differs from germline. This sequence joins TRBV11-1 and TRBJ2-1; tentatively, D is TRBD2 (5 bases). The CDR3 loop spans 15 amino acids. The germline CDR1 and CDR2 sequences are SGHAT and FQDESV (reference sequence). As DNA, the CDR3 is TGTGCAAGCAGCGACTCTAGCTCATCCTACGTTGAGCAGTTCTTC. Its translation is CASSDSSSSYVEQFF.

The chain recombines TRBV6-6 with TRBJ2-1; 8 bases are a match to TRBD2. This CDR3 spans 16 amino acids. The germline CDR1 and CDR2 sequences are MNHNY and SVGAGI (reference sequence). J lost 2 bases, V lost 3 bases, and 6 bases had no gene match. The chain's CDR3 is CASSYGTSSTYNEQFF. The CDR3, as DNA: TGTGCCAGCAGTTATGGGACTAGTAGCACCTACAATGAGCAGTTCTTC.

This clonotype came up many times. The CDR3 DNA reads as TGCAGCGTAGACGGGAGGGCCGGCGAAGAGACCCAGTACTTC. It translates to CSVDGRAGEETQYF. The J gene is TRBJ2-5, the V gene TRBV29-1, with 8 bases aligning to TRBD2. Germline CDR1 is SQVTM and CDR2 is ANQGSEA. The ends lost 6 bases at V and 3 bases at J; junction bases unmatched: 9. This CDR3 comprises 14 residues.

CDR3 coding DNA: TGTGCCAGCAGCCGTCAAACGGGGGAGGAGACCCAGTACTTC. It codes for CASSRQTGEETQYF. This rearrangement joins TRBV28 to TRBJ2-5, with D possibly being TRBD2 (6 bases). Germline V gives CDR1 MDHEN, CDR2 SYDVKM. V lost 6 bases and J 5 bases, leaving 16 bases between the germline ends. This CDR3 comprises 14 residues. The whole variable domain, remainder taken from reference TRBV28 and TRBJ2-5, is DVKVTQSSRYLVKRTGEKVFLECVQDMDHENMFWYRQDPGLGLRLIYFSYDVKMKEKGDIPEGYSVSREKKERFSLILESASTNQTSMYLCASSRQTGEETQYFGPGTRLLVL.

CDR3 amino acids: CASSEARPPNEKLFF. CDR3 in DNA: TGTGCCAGCAGTGAAGCCAGACCCCCTAATGAAAAACTGTTTTTT. V gene TRBV2 combines with J gene TRBJ1-4; D ambiguous. The germline CDR1 and CDR2 sequences are SNHLY and FYNNEI. This CDR3 spans 15 amino acids. V dropped 0 bases and J dropped 3 bases, with 8 bases sitting between them. Complete variable domain (other parts from reference TRBV2 and TRBJ1-4): EPEVTQTPSHQVTQMGQEVILRCVPISNHLYFYWYRQILGQKVEFLVSFYNNEISEKSEIFDDQFSVERPDGSNFTLKIRSTKLEDSAMYFCASSEARPPNEKLFFGSGTQLSVL.

The count of this clonotype is one. CDR3 coding DNA: TGCGCCAGCAGCCTAACAGGGAATAATGGAAGACTGTTTTTT. It is translated as CASSLTGNNGRLFF. This chain links TRBV5-1 with TRBJ1-4; weak D call: TRBD1 (6 bases). The CDR3 is 14 residues long. Germline V gene data show CDR1 as SGHRS and CDR2 as YFSETQ. V was pared by 4 bases and J by 13 bases, with 20 bases between.

About this clonotype: With a much larger clone just one base away, this may be a read error. The chain recombines TRBV30 with TRBJ2-7, with 7 bases that match TRBD2. The length of the CDR3 is 15 residues. V was pared by 0 bases and J by 1 base, with 6 bases of the junction left unmatched. CDR1 and CDR2 from the germline V gene are GTSNPN and SVGIG (reference sequence). CDR3 region: CAWSVKLARSYEQYF. As DNA, the CDR3 is TGTGCCTGGAGTGTAAAACTAGCGAGGTCCTACGAGCAGTACTTC.

This clonotype was recorded a few times. The gene calls are TRBV6-5 and TRBJ2-5; possibly TRBD1 for D (6 bases). Trimming pared 2 bases from V and 4 bases from J, leaving 17 bases between. CDR1 MNHEY and CDR2 SVGAGI come from the germline V gene. This CDR3 comprises 16 residues. CDR3 protein: CASSYGGHAKGETQYF. Written as DNA, the CDR3 is TGTGCCAGCAGTTACGGGGGACATGCCAAAGGAGAGACCCAGTACTTC.

This clonotype was recorded a few times. The CDR3 loop reads CASSPTGDGELFF. The CDR3 coding sequence is TGTGCCAGCAGTCCCACGGGGGACGGGGAGCTGTTTTTT. The chain couples TRBV13 to TRBJ2-2, with D maybe TRBD2 (6 bases). CDR1 is PRHDT, CDR2 FYEKMQ, per germline (reference sequence). This CDR3 has 13 residues. V was cut by 6 bases and J by 7 bases, with 12 bases left in between.